Listed below are T cell receptor beta chains from one sample, sequenced in a study of CD8+CD57+ T cells in acquired aplastic anemia. TCRdb analysed the reads with MiXCR anew, one entry per CDR3 protein. The table has 200,000 to 250,000 distinct CDR3 sequences, approximately 35% seen once; the top ten hold 0.95% to 1.3%. Input material: sorted CD4+, CD8+, or CD8+CD57+ T cells (not recorded which) from PBMCs. The receptors shown here come from a human donor in good health, serving as a control. Each CDR3 is given with its conserved first and last residue. The D gene is left open where the match is weak. Clone sizes are given selectively: once, few, many, or a class where the clone is expanded.

d_call | clone_size | j_call | v_call | cdr3_aa | cdr3_nt
TRBD1 | NA | TRBJ1-1 | TRBV6-2/TRBV6-3 | CASSYTGRGLGVNTEAFF | TGTGCCAGCAGTTACACGGGCAGGGGGCTGGGAGTGAACACTGAAGCTTTCTTT
NA | many | TRBJ1-1 | TRBV7-8 | CASSLAKLGRLLNTEAFF | TGTGCCAGCAGCTTAGCGAAGTTGGGTAGGTTGTTGAACACTGAAGCTTTCTTT
NA | many | TRBJ2-7 | TRBV5-1 | CASSLSPGGGEQYF | TGCGCCAGCAGCTTGTCCCCGGGGGGCGGCGAGCAGTACTTC
NA | few | TRBJ2-3 | TRBV3-1 | CASSQDGMGTDTQYF | TGTGCCAGCAGCCAAGATGGGATGGGCACAGATACGCAGTATTTT
NA | many | TRBJ1-4 | TRBV2 | CASIAFNEKLFF | TGTGCCAGCATAGCCTTTAATGAAAAACTGTTTTTT
NA | NA | TRBJ2-7 | TRBV30 | CALMTEGAYEQYF | TGTGCCTTGATGACAGAAGGAGCCTACGAGCAGTACTTC
TRBD1 | few | TRBJ2-7 | TRBV3-1 | CASSLFGTGIYEQYF | TGTGCCAGCAGCCTCTTTGGGACAGGGATTTACGAGCAGTACTTC
NA | many | TRBJ1-1 | TRBV10-3 | CAISGQVMNTEAFF | TGTGCCATCAGTGGACAGGTGATGAACACTGAAGCTTTCTTT
NA | NA | TRBJ2-7 | TRBV2 | CASSLGNSYEQYF | TGTGCCAGCAGCTTGGGAAACTCCTACGAGCAGTACTTC
NA | few | TRBJ1-2 | TRBV7-6 | CASSRQAWDGYTF | TGTGCCAGCAGCCGACAGGCCTGGGATGGCTACACCTTC
NA | NA | TRBJ2-1 | TRBV11-1 | CASSLALGEAAYNEQFF | TGTGCCAGCAGCTTAGCGCTGGGGGAGGCCGCCTACAATGAGCAGTTCTTC
TRBD1 | many | TRBJ1-2 | TRBV29-1 | CSALGQGLSGYTF | TGCAGCGCCCTGGGACAGGGGCTCTCGGGCTACACCTTC
TRBD2 | NA | TRBJ2-7 | TRBV11-1 | CASSPKLAGVLNEQYF | TGTGCCAGCAGCCCGAAACTAGCGGGAGTTTTAAACGAGCAGTACTTC
NA | NA | TRBJ1-1 | TRBV5-1 | CASSLAWDGNTEAFF | TGCGCCAGCAGCTTGGCCTGGGATGGAAACACTGAAGCTTTCTTT
NA | few | TRBJ1-1 | TRBV6-1 | CASSEALYRWNTEAFF | TGTGCCAGCAGTGAAGCTCTCTACAGGTGGAACACTGAAGCTTTCTTT
NA | few | TRBJ1-2 | TRBV7-3 | CASSRARWGGENGYTF | TGTGCCAGCAGCCGCGCCCGGTGGGGGGGGGAAAATGGCTACACCTTC